This T cell receptor beta chain stems from a study of cytomegalovirus exposure and HLA in healthy donors. Concerning this clone: Its antigen is unknown.

The primer mix had 60 Vbeta and 13 Jbeta primers. Using immunoSEQ multiplex PCR, the repertoire was profiled, and TCRdb retains in-frame clones only, with some absent. The table includes about 110,000 clones, roughly 80% detected once. The length of the CDR3 is 16 residues. Germline loops: CDR1 SGHVS, CDR2 FQNEAQ. The V gene end was trimmed by 5 bases and the J gene end by 6 bases; junction bases not matched to a gene: 13. Study-wide findings and caveats: A likely sequencing artifact accounted for one observed cluster of highly shared sequence variants.

This chain joins TRBV7-8 and TRBJ2-5, with 9 bases matching TRBD1. This sequence was found in a man between 25 and 39 years old in good health and CMV-seronegative. The sequenced material came from PBMCs. This CDR3 is CASSLRTGTGIQTQYF. The CDR3 nucleotides are TGTGCCAGCAGCCTTCGGACCGGGACAGGGATCCAGACCCAGTACTTC.